The rows below give T cell receptor beta chains drawn from one sample of a study of shared clonotypes between healthy human individuals. This table comes from immunoSEQ multiplex PCR, and its TCRdb copy is limited to in-frame clones, with some not included. The sample holds 450,000 to 600,000 clones, 79% seen once. Sequenced material: PBMCs. The receptor set was obtained from a woman in her thirties or forties in good health. Some clones in this sample may be carry-over from other donors' samples. CDR3s include the opening cysteine and the closing phenylalanine or tryptophan. A D gene is named only where the DNA matches it firmly. Clone size is not always given. Where it is, it says once, few, many or a class for expanded clones.

CDR3 protein: CASSLIEGIKTEAFF
CDR3 DNA: TGTGCCAGCAGCTTAATCGAGGGAATAAAGACTGAAGCTTTCTTT
V gene: TRBV7-9
D gene: -
J gene: TRBJ1-1
clone size: -

CDR3 protein: CASSLSDRAITDTQYF
CDR3 DNA: TGCGCCAGCAGCCTCAGTGACAGGGCTATCACAGATACGCAGTATTTT
V gene: TRBV5-1
D gene: TRBD1
J gene: TRBJ2-3
clone size: -

CDR3 protein: CASSVKPASGIYNEQFF
CDR3 DNA: TGCGCCAGCAGCGTTAAACCAGCTAGCGGCATCTACAATGAGCAGTTCTTC
V gene: TRBV4-1
D gene: TRBD2
J gene: TRBJ2-1
clone size: -

CDR3 protein: CASSPFRGTGANVLTF
CDR3 DNA: TGTGCCAGCTCCCCTTTCCGGGGTACCGGGGCCAACGTCCTGACTTTC
V gene: TRBV18
D gene: -
J gene: TRBJ2-6
clone size: -

CDR3 protein: CASSDGTGGGETQYF
CDR3 DNA: TGCGCCAGCAGCGACGGGACAGGGGGTGGTGAGACCCAGTACTTC
V gene: TRBV5-1
D gene: TRBD1
J gene: TRBJ2-5
clone size: -

CDR3 protein: CASSTLAREQFF
CDR3 DNA: TGTGCCAGCAGCACACTAGCCCGTGAGCAGTTCTTC
V gene: TRBV28
D gene: -
J gene: TRBJ2-1
clone size: -

CDR3 protein: CASSIQTGGYTF
CDR3 DNA: TGTGCCAGCAGTATACAGACAGGCGGCTACACCTTC
V gene: TRBV27
D gene: -
J gene: TRBJ1-2
clone size: -

CDR3 protein: CASSQDTRGDFYGYTF
CDR3 DNA: TGCGCCAGCAGCCAAGATACTAGGGGAGATTTCTATGGCTACACCTTC
V gene: TRBV4-1
D gene: -
J gene: TRBJ1-2
clone size: -

CDR3 protein: CASTPSPRRETQYF
CDR3 DNA: TGTGCCAGCACCCCCAGCCCGCGGAGGGAGACCCAGTACTTC
V gene: TRBV28
D gene: -
J gene: TRBJ2-5
clone size: -

CDR3 protein: CASSPGRSNQPQHF
CDR3 DNA: TGTGCCAGCTCACCAGGGCGGAGCAATCAGCCCCAGCATTTT
V gene: TRBV18
D gene: -
J gene: TRBJ1-5
clone size: -

CDR3 protein: CASSLIAVPRRRVGAGELFF
CDR3 DNA: TGTGCCAGCAGCTTAATCGCGGTTCCCCGGCGGCGTGTGGGCGCCGGGGAGCTGTTTTTT
V gene: TRBV7-6
D gene: -
J gene: TRBJ2-2
clone size: -

CDR3 protein: CASSQGFAVREQYF
CDR3 DNA: TGCGCCAGCAGCCAGGGTTTCGCGGTCCGCGAGCAGTACTTC
V gene: TRBV4-1
D gene: -
J gene: TRBJ2-7
clone size: -

CDR3 protein: CASSPTTGSNQPQHF
CDR3 DNA: TGCGCCAGCAGCCCTACCACAGGGTCCAATCAGCCCCAGCACTTT
V gene: TRBV5-1
D gene: -
J gene: TRBJ1-5
clone size: -

CDR3 protein: CASSYAPEGYEQYF
CDR3 DNA: TGTGCCAGCAGTTACGCCCCGGAGGGGTACGAGCAGTACTTC
V gene: TRBV27
D gene: -
J gene: TRBJ2-7
clone size: -

CDR3 protein: CASSLDLYEQYF
CDR3 DNA: TGCGCCAGCAGCTTGGACCTCTACGAGCAGTACTTC
V gene: TRBV5-1
D gene: -
J gene: TRBJ2-7
clone size: few

CDR3 protein: CASSRDYTTSYNEQFF
CDR3 DNA: TGCGCCAGCAGCCGGGACTATACGACCTCCTACAATGAGCAGTTCTTC
V gene: TRBV4-3
D gene: TRBD2
J gene: TRBJ2-1
clone size: -

CDR3 protein: CASSVRGKAFF
CDR3 DNA: TGTGCCAGCAGTGTCAGGGGTAAAGCTTTCTTT
V gene: TRBV28
D gene: -
J gene: TRBJ1-1
clone size: few

CDR3 protein: CASKRAGGQSGTDTQYF
CDR3 DNA: TGTGCCAGTAAACGAGCGGGAGGGCAATCGGGCACAGATACGCAGTATTTT
V gene: TRBV7-8
D gene: TRBD2
J gene: TRBJ2-3
clone size: -

CDR3 protein: CASSLNPGGSYTEAFF
CDR3 DNA: TGTGCCAGCAGCCTAAACCCAGGGGGCTCGTATACTGAAGCTTTCTTT
V gene: TRBV5-4
D gene: TRBD1
J gene: TRBJ1-1
clone size: once

CDR3 protein: CASSLTVAGADEQYF
CDR3 DNA: TGTGCCAGCAGTTTAACGGTAGCGGGAGCGGACGAGCAGTACTTC
V gene: TRBV27
D gene: TRBD2
J gene: TRBJ2-7
clone size: -

CDR3 protein: CASRAVTGELFF
CDR3 DNA: TGTGCCAGTAGAGCGGTGACCGGGGAGCTGTTTTTT
V gene: TRBV19
D gene: -
J gene: TRBJ2-2
clone size: many

CDR3 protein: CASSGASTDTQYF
CDR3 DNA: TGTGCCAGCAGTGGAGCTAGCACAGATACGCAGTATTTT
V gene: TRBV6-1
D gene: -
J gene: TRBJ2-3
clone size: -